The T cell receptor (beta chain) described here comes from a study of shared clonotypes between healthy human individuals. PBMC DNA, left unsorted, was sequenced on ten immunoSEQ deep assay plates. Original processing methods: Junction-only immunoSEQ sequences carried no quality scores, so filtering differed. Clones were sequenced by immunoSEQ multiplex PCR, and TCRdb holds only the in-frame ones, with some missing. V and J calls plus clone size are reproduced from that table; the DNA served to infer D and trimming. Counted here are 450,000 to 500,000 clones, over 65% occurring once; the ten biggest clones make up around 13%. The donors, all of them Caucasian adults, lived in Nashville, Tennessee. Unsorted samples, those not sorted, used about 90 million PBMCs for genomic DNA. The CDR3 is 15 residues long. The germline V gene encodes CDR1 SGHTA and CDR2 FQGNSA. With V trimmed by 2 bases and J by 3 bases, 3 bases remained unmatched.

The J gene is TRBJ2-2, the V gene TRBV7-2; 7 positions agree with TRBD1. This clonotype was sampled from a woman aged 40 to 49 in good health. Some clones in this sample may be carry-over from other donors' samples. Sequencing used PBMCs. The CDR3 spells CASSLSTGDTGELFF. The DNA of the CDR3 is TGTGCCAGCAGCTTAAGCACAGGGGACACCGGGGAGCTGTTTTTT. Full variable domain (rest looked up from reference TRBV7-2 and TRBJ2-2): GAGVSQSPSNKVTEKGKDVELRCDPISGHTALYWYRQSLGQGLEFLIYFQGNSAPDKSGLPSDRFSAERTGGSVSTLTIQRTQQEDSAVYLCASSLSTGDTGELFFGEGSRLTVL.